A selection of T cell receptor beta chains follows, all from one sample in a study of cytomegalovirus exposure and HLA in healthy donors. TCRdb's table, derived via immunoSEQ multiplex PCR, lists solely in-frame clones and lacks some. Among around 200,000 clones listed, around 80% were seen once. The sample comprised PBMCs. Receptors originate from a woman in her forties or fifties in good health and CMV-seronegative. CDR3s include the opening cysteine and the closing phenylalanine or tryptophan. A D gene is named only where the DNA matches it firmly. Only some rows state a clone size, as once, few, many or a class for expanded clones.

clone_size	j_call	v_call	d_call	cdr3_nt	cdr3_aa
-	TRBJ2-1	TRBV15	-	TGTGCCACCAGCAGGGGGCAGGGGCTACACAATGAGCAGTTCTTC	CATSRGQGLHNEQFF
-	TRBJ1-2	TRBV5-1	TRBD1	TGCGCCAGCAGCCTAGGGACAGGGGGCAACTATGGCTACACCTTC	CASSLGTGGNYGYTF
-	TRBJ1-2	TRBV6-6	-	TGTGCCAGCAGTTACTCGCGGGGCGGCTACACCTTC	CASSYSRGGYTF
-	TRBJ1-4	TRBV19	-	TGTGCCAGTAGTGCCAGGGCTGGTAATGAAAAACTGTTTTTT	CASSARAGNEKLFF
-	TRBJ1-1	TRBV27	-	TGTGCCAGCAGTTCTTACGGAGTGCGGAACACTGAAGCTTTCTTT	CASSSYGVRNTEAFF
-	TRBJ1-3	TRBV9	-	TGTGCCAGCAGCCCCGCTGGACAGTACTCTGGAAACACCATATATTTT	CASSPAGQYSGNTIYF
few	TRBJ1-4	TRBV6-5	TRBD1	TGTGCCAGCAGTTACTCGACAGGGGCTGGAGAAAAACTGTTTTTT	CASSYSTGAGEKLFF
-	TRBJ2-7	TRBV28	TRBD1	TGTGCCAGCAAAACCAGGGGGTACGAGCAGTACTTC	CASKTRGYEQYF
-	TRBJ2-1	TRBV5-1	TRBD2	TGCGCCAGCAGCTTTCCAGGACTAGCGGGATCAACCAGCTCCTACAATGAGCAGTTCTTC	CASSFPGLAGSTSSYNEQFF
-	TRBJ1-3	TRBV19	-	TGTGCCAGTGATCGGGGAGCCTCCTCCTCTGGAAACACCATATATTTT	CASDRGASSSGNTIYF
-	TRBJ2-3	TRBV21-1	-	TGTGCCAGCCTCCCGGGGGTGGAGGCAGATACGCAGTATTTT	CASLPGVEADTQYF
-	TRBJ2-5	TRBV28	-	TGTGCCAGCAGTCGAAACCTCGCGACTTACTTC	CASSRNLATYF
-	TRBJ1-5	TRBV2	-	TGTGCCAGCAGTGAAGCGCGGGCTCAGCCCCAGCATTTT	CASSEARAQPQHF
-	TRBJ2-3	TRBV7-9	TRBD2	TGTGCCAGCAGCTTAGCGGGGACTAGCGGGAAAGATACGCAGTATTTT	CASSLAGTSGKDTQYF
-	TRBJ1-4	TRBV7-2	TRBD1	TGTGCCAGCAGCGTCACAGGGGGCCAAAGGGGAAAACTGTTTTTT	CASSVTGGQRGKLFF
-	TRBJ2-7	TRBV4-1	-	TGCGCCAGCAGCCAACCCACACTACTCTCCTACGAGCAGTACTTC	CASSQPTLLSYEQYF
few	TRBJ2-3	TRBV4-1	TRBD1	TGCGCCAGCAGCCACCCGGACAGGGATGGAGATACGCAGTATTTT	CASSHPDRDGDTQYF
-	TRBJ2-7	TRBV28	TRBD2	TGTGCCAGCAGCTCACCGGGACTATCGACCTACGAGCAGTACTTC	CASSSPGLSTYEQYF
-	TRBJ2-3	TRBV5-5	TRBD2	TGTGCCAGCAGCTTTCAAGCGGGGGTTGATACGCAGTATTTT	CASSFQAGVDTQYF
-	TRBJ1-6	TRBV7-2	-	TGTGCCAGCAGCTTAGTACCCCACAGGGATTCACCCCTCCACTTT	CASSLVPHRDSPLHF
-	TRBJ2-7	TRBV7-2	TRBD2	TGTGCCAGCAGCATCGACAGCGGGAGGAAGTACGAGCAGTACTTC	CASSIDSGRKYEQYF
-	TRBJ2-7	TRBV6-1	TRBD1	TGTGCCACCGCCTGGACAGGGGGTCTCTCCGAGCAGTACTTC	CATAWTGGLSEQYF
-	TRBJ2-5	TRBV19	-	TGTGCCACCGGAGAGGTCCTCGGCCCCCAGTACTTC	CATGEVLGPQYF
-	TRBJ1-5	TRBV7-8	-	TGTGCCAGCAGCACCCCCCGAGGGTTACGCAATCAGCCCCAGCATTTT	CASSTPRGLRNQPQHF
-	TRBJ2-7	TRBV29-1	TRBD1	TGCAGCGCCTCGCGGGGTGGGGGGACAGGAAGATATGTTTACGAGCAGTACTTC	CSASRGGGTGRYVYEQYF
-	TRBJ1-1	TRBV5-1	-	TGCGCCAGCAGCCCACCGACAGACATGAACACTGAAGCTTTCTTT	CASSPPTDMNTEAFF
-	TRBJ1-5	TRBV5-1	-	TGCGCCAGCAGCACCGGACAGATTAATCAGCCCCAGCATTTT	CASSTGQINQPQHF
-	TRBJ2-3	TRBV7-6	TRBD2	TGTGCCAGCAGCCCTAAGGCGGGGGGGATCACAGATACGCAGTATTTT	CASSPKAGGITDTQYF
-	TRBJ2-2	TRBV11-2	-	TGTGTCAGCAGCTTAAGGAGTTTAGGAGGGGGCCTGAACACCGGGGAGCTGTTTTTT	CVSSLRSLGGGLNTGELFF
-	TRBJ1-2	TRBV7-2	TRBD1	TGTGCCAGCAGCTTAGCGGGACAGGGGAGCTATGGCTACACCTTC	CASSLAGQGSYGYTF
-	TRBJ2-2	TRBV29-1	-	TGCAGCGTTTTACAGGCAGCCGGGGAGCTGTTTTTT	CSVLQAAGELFF
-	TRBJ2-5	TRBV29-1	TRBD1	TGCAGCGGTGTCAGGGGGATGGGAGAGACCCAGTACTTC	CSGVRGMGETQYF
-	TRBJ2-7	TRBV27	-	TGTGCCAGCAGTTTGGGTACAGGGCCCCGTTGGGGGGGAGAGCAGTACTTC	CASSLGTGPRWGGEQYF
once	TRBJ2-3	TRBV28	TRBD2	TGTGCCAGCAGTTTAACGGGGGGATTCACAGATACGCAGTATTTT	CASSLTGGFTDTQYF
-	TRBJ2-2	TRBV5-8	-	TGTGCCAGCAGCTTGTTTCGCACCGGGGAGCTGTTTTTT	CASSLFRTGELFF
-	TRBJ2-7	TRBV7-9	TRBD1	TGTGCCAGCAGCTCACAGGGGTACGAGCAGTACTTC	CASSSQGYEQYF
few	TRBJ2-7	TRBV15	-	TGTGCCACCAGCAGAGTCCTCGCGGGACTCTCCTACGAGCAGTACTTC	CATSRVLAGLSYEQYF
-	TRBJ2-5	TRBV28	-	TGTGCCAGCAGTTCTGGGGGACTGGGAGAGACCCAGTACTTC	CASSSGGLGETQYF
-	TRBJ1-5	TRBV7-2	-	TGTGCCAGCAGCCCCAATAGGGAGAATCAGCCCCAGCATTTT	CASSPNRENQPQHF
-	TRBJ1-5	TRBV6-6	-	TGTGCCAGCAGTTACGCACATGGAGGTAGCAATCAGCCCCAGCATTTT	CASSYAHGGSNQPQHF
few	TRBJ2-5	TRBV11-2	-	TGTGCCAGCAGCTTAATCCGCGGGACCCAAGAGACCCAGTACTTC	CASSLIRGTQETQYF
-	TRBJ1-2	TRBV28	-	TGTGCCAGCAGTTTATTTGCCCGAGGCAGGGCTAGTGAGAACTATGGCTACACCTTC	CASSLFARGRASENYGYTF
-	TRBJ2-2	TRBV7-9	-	TGTGCCAGCAGCTTACGCAGGGTGGTCGGGGAGCTGTTTTTT	CASSLRRVVGELFF
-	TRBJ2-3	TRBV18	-	TGTGCCAGCTCACCACAAGGGCGGGGTGCAGATACGCAGTATTTT	CASSPQGRGADTQYF
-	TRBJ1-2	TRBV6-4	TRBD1	TGTGCCAGCAGTCCCGCAGGGGGAAACTATGGCTACACCTTC	CASSPAGGNYGYTF
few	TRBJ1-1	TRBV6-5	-	TGTGCCAGCAGTTCACACCAGGGGAGGAACACTGAAGCTTTCTTT	CASSSHQGRNTEAFF
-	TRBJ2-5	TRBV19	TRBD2	TGTGCCAGTAGTCAGCGGCTAGCGGGGCCGGAGACCCAGTACTTC	CASSQRLAGPETQYF
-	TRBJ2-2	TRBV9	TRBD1	TGTGCCAGCAGCGCTGGGACAGGGGCCGGCGGGAACACCGGGGAGCTGTTTTTT	CASSAGTGAGGNTGELFF
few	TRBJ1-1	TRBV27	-	TGTGCCAGCAGTCTCAACAGGAACACTGAAGCTTTCTTT	CASSLNRNTEAFF
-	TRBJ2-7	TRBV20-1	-	TGCAGTGCTTGCCTCTCCGGGGACTTC	CSACLSGDF
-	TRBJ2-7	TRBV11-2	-	TGTGCCAGCACCCCCCGACTAGAGTTAGAGCAGTACTTC	CASTPRLELEQYF
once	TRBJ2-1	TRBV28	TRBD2	TGTGCCAGCAGCACCGTTAGCGGGGGGTACAATGAGCAGTTCTTC	CASSTVSGGYNEQFF
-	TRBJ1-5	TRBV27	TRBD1	TGTGCCAGCAGTTCAACGGGACAGGGGAAGGGTCAGCCCCAGCATTTT	CASSSTGQGKGQPQHF
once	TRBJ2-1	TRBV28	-	TGTGCCAGCAGTATTATAGCGGCAGCGTTGGAGCAGCTCTTC	CASSIIAAALEQLF
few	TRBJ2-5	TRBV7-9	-	TGTGCCAGCAGCAAGGGGGTATCCCAAGAGACCCAGTACTTC	CASSKGVSQETQYF